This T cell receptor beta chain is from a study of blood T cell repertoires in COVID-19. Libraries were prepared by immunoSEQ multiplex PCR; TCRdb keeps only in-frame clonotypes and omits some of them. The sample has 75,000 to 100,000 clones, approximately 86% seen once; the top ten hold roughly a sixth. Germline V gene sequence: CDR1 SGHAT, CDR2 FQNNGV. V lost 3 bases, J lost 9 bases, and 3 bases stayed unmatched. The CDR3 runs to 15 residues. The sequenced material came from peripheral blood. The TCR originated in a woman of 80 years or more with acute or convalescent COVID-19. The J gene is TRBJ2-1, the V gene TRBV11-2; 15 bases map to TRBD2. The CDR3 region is CASSLGLAGGGEQFF. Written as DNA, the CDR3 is TGTGCCAGCAGCTTGGGACTAGCGGGGGGCGGTGAGCAGTTCTTC.